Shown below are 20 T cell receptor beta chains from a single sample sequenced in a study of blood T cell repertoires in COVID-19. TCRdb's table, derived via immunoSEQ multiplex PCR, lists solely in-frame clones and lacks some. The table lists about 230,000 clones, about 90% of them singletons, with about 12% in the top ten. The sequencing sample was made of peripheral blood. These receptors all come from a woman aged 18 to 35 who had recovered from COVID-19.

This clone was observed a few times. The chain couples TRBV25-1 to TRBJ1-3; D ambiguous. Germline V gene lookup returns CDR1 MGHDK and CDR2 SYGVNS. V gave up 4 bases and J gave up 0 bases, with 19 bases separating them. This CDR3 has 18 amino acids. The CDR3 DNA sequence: TGTGCCAGCAGTGCCCAACCCCGGGATCTCGGCTCTGGAAACACCATATATTTT. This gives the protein CASSAQPRDLGSGNTIYF. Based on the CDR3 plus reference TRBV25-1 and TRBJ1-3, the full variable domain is EADIYQTPRYLVIGTGKKITLECSQTMGHDKMYWYQQDPGMELHLIHYSYGVNSTEKGDLSSESTVSRIRTEHFPLTLESARPSHTSQYLCASSAQPRDLGSGNTIYFGEGSWLTVV.

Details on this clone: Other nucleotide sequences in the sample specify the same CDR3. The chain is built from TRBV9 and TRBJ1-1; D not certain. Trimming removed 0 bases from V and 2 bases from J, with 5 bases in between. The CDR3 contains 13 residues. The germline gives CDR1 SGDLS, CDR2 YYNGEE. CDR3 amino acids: CASSVALNTEAFF. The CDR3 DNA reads TGTGCCAGCAGCGTAGCGTTAAACACTGAAGCTTTCTTT.

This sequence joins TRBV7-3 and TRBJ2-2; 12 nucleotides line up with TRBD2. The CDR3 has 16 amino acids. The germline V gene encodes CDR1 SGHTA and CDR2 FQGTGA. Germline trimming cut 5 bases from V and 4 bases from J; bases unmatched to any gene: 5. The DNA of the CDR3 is TGTGCCAGCAGCCCACTAGCGGGAGGTTTCACCGGGGAGCTGTTTTTT. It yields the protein CASSPLAGGFTGELFF.

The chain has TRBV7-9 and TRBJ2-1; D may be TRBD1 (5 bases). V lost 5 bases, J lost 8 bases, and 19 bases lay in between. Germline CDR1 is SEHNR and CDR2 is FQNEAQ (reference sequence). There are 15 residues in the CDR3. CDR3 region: CASSPTGGAWHEQFF. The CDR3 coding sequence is TGTGCCAGCAGCCCCACGGGTGGGGCTTGGCATGAGCAGTTCTTC.

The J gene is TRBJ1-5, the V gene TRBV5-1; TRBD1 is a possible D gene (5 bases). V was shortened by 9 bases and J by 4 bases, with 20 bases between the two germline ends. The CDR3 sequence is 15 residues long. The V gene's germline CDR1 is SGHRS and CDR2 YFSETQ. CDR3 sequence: CATSPGDADNQPQHF. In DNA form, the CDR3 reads TGCGCCACCTCTCCGGGGGACGCCGATAATCAGCCCCAGCATTTT.

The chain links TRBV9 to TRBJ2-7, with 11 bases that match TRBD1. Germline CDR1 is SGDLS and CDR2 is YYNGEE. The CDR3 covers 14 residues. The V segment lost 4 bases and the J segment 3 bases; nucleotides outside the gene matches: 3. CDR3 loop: CASSPDRGLYEQYF. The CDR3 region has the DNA TGTGCCAGCAGCCCGGACAGGGGGCTCTACGAGCAGTACTTC.

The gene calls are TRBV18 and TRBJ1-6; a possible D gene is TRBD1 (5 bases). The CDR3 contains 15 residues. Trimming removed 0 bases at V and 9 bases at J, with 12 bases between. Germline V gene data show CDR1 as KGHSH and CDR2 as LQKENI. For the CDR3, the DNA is TGTGCCAGCTCACCACCGGGCCAGGGTTCTTCACCCCTCCACTTT. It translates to CASSPPGQGSSPLHF.

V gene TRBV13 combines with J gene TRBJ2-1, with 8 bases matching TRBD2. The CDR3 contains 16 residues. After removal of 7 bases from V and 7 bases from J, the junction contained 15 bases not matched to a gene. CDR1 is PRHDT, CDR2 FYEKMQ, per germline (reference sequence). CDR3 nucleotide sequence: TGTGCCAGCACCACCCAACGGGCGGGAGGTGGGAATGAGCAGTTCTTC. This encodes CASTTQRAGGGNEQFF.

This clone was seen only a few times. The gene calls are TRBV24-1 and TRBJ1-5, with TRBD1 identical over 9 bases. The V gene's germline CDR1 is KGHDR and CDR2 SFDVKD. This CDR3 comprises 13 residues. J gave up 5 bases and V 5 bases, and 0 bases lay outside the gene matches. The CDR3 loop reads CATSGTGDQPQHF. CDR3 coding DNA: TGTGCCACCAGTGGGACAGGGGATCAGCCCCAGCATTTT.

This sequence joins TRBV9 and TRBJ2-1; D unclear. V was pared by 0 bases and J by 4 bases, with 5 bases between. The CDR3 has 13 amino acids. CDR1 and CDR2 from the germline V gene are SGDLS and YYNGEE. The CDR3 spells CASSVDSYNEQFF. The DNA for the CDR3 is TGTGCCAGCAGCGTAGACAGTTACAATGAGCAGTTCTTC.

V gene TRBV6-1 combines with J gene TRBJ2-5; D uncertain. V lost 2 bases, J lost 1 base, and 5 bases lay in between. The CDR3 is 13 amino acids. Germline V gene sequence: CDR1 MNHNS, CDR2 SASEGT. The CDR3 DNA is TGTGCCAGCAGTGAAACATTCCAAGAGACCCAGTACTTC. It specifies CASSETFQETQYF.

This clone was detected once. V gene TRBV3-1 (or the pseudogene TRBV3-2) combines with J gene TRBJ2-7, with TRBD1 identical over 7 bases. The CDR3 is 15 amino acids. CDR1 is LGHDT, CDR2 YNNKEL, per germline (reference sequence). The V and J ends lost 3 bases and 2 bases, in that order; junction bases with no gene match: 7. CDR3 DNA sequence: TGTGCCAGCAGCCACTTGGCAGGGGGAACCTACGAGCAGTACTTC. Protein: CASSHLAGGTYEQYF.

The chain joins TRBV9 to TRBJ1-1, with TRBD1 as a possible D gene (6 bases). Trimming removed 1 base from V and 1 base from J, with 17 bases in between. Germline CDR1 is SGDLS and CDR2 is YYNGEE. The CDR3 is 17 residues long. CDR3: CASSVPKTTGQNTEAFF. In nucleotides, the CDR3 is TGTGCCAGCAGCGTACCCAAAACGACAGGACAGAACACTGAAGCTTTCTTT.

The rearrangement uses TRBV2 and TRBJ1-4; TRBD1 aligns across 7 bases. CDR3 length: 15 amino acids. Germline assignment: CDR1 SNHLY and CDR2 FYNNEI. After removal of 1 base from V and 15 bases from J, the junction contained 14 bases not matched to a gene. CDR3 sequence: CASSEEQGWMNAVFF. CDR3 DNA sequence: TGTGCCAGCAGTGAAGAACAGGGGTGGATGAATGCGGTGTTTTTT.

The CDR3 is CATSRDTVSEQFF. The DNA of the CDR3 is TGTGCCACCAGCAGAGATACAGTCAGTGAGCAGTTCTTC. V gene TRBV15 combines with J gene TRBJ2-1; D ambiguous. V was clipped by 0 bases and J by 9 bases, with 9 bases between them. CDR3 size: 13 residues. Looked up from germline, CDR1 is LNHNV and CDR2 is YYDKDF (reference sequence).

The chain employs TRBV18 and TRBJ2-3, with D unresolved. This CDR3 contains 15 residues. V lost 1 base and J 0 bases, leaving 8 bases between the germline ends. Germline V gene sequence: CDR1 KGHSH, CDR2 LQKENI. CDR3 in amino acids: CASSPRAPSTDTQYF. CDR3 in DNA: TGTGCCAGCTCACCACGGGCGCCTAGCACAGATACGCAGTATTTT.

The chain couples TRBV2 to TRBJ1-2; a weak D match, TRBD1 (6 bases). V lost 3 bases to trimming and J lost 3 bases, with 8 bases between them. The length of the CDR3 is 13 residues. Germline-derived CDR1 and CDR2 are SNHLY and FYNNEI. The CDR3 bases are TGTGCCAGCAGTGAGGACAGTTACTATGGCTACACCTTC. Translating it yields CASSEDSYYGYTF.

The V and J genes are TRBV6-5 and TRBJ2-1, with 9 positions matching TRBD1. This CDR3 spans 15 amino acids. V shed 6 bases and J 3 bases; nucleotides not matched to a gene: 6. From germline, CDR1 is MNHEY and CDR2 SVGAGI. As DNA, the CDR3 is TGTGCCAGCAGCGAGGACAGGGGTCTCTACAATGAGCAGTTCTTC. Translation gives CASSEDRGLYNEQFF.

CDR3 sequence (DNA): TGTGCCCCTCCACAGCTGCTGAACACTGAAGCTTTCTTT. Protein product: CAPPQLLNTEAFF. The chain recombines TRBV6-5 with TRBJ1-1; D is unclear. CDR1 and CDR2 (germline): MNHEY, SVGAGI. This CDR3 contains 13 residues. V was pared by 11 bases and J by 0 bases, with 13 bases between.

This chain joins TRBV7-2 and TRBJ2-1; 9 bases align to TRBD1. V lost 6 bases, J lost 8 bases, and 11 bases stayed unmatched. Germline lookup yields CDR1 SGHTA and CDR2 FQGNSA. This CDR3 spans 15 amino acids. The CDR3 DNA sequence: TGTGCCAGCAGGGAAGCACAGGGGGCGGGCTATGAGCAGTTCTTC. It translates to CASREAQGAGYEQFF. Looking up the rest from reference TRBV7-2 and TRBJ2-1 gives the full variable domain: GAGVSQSPSNKVTEKGKDVELRCDPISGHTALYWYRQSLGQGLEFLIYFQGNSAPDKSGLPSDRFSAERTGGSVSTLTIQRTQQEDSAVYLCASREAQGAGYEQFFGPGTRLTVL.